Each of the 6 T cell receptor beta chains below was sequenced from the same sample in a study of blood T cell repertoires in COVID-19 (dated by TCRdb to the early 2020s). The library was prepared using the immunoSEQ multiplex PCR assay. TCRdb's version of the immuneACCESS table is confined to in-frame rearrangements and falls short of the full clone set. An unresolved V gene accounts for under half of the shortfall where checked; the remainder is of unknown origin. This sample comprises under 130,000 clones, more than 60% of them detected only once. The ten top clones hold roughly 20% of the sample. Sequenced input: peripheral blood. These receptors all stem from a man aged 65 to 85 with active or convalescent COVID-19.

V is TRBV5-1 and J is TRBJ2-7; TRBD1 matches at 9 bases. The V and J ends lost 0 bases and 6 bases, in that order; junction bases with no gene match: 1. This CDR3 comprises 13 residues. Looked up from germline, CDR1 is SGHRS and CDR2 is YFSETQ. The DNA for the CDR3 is TGCGCCAGCAGCTTGGGACAGGGGGGCGAGCAGTACTTC. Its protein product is CASSLGQGGEQYF.

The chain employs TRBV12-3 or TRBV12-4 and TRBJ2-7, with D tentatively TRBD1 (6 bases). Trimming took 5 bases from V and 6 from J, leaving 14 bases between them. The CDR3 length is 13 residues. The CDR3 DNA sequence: TGTGCCAGCAGTCCCTTTCTAGGGGGCGAGCAGTACTTC. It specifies CASSPFLGGEQYF.

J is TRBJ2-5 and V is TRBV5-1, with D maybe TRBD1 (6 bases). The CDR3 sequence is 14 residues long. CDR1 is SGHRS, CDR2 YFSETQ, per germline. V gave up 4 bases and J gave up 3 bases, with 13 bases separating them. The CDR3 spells CASSRGAGEETQYF. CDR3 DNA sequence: TGCGCCAGCAGCCGTGGAGCAGGGGAAGAGACCCAGTACTTC.

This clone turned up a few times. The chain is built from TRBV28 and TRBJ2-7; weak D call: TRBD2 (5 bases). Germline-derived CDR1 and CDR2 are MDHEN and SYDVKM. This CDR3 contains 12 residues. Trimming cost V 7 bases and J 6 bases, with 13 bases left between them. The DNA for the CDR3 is TGTGCCAGCAACGCCGGGAAGGGCGAGCAGTACTTC. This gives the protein CASNAGKGEQYF.

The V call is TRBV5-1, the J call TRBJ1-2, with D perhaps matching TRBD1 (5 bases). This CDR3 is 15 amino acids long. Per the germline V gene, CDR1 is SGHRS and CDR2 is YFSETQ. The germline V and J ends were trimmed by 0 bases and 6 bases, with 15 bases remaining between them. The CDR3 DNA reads TGCGCCAGCAGCTTGGTTTCGCTGGTAGGGGATGGCTACACCTTC. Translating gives CASSLVSLVGDGYTF. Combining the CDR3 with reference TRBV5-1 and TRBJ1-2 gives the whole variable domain KAGVTQTPRYLIKTRGQQVTLSCSPISGHRSVSWYQQTPGQGLQFLFEYFSETQRNKGNFPGRFSGRQFSNSRSEMNVSTLELGDSALYLCASSLVSLVGDGYTFGSGTRLTVV.

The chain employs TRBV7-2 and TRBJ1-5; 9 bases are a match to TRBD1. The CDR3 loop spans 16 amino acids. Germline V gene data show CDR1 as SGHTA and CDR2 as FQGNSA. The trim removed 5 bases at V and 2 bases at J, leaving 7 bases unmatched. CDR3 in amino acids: CASSLLGQGGNQPQHF. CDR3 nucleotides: TGTGCCAGCAGCCTATTGGGACAGGGAGGCAATCAGCCCCAGCATTTT.